These 29 T cell receptor beta chains were sequenced from one sample in a study of neurological immune-mediated disorders. TCRdb itself ran the 5' RACE reads through MiXCR, one entry per CDR3 protein. The sample lists some 31,000 distinct CDR3 sequences; 4% to 5.5% were seen once. The specimen was PBMCs. Source of these receptors: a young man in good health.

This clonotype appeared many times. V is TRBV3-1 and J is TRBJ1-2; the D gene is possibly TRBD1 (6 bases). This CDR3 is built from 18 residues. Germline CDR1 and CDR2: LGHDT and YNNKEL (reference sequence). V was trimmed by 1 base and J by 3 bases, leaving 21 bases between them. Here the CDR3 reads CASSQGVRRWGADYGYTF. CDR3 bases: TGTGCCAGCAGCCAAGGCGTAAGACGTTGGGGGGCGGACTATGGCTACACCTTC.

This clonotype appeared many times. J is TRBJ2-1 and V is TRBV20-1, with TRBD2 identical over 10 bases. This CDR3 is built from 15 residues. CDR1 is DFQATT and CDR2 is SNEGSKA in the germline V gene (reference sequence). Losses at the gene ends were 6 bases for V and 10 bases for J; bases not matched to a gene: 15. The CDR3 here is CSAPAPSGGTGEQFF. For the CDR3, the DNA is TGCAGTGCCCCTGCCCCTAGCGGGGGTACCGGGGAGCAGTTCTTC.

The sample holds many counts of this clonotype. The chain employs TRBV5-1 and TRBJ1-2, with D perhaps matching TRBD1 (6 bases). Trimming cost V 4 bases and J 4 bases, with 14 bases left between them. Germline V CDR1 and CDR2: SGHRS, YFSETQ. The CDR3 covers 14 residues. The CDR3 coding sequence is TGCGCCAGCAGCGAGACAGGACCTTTCTATGGCTACACCTTC. Translated: CASSETGPFYGYTF.

The chain couples TRBV3-1 to TRBJ1-5; no reliable D call. CDR3 length equals 13 residues. The V gene's germline CDR1 is LGHDT and CDR2 YNNKEL (reference sequence). Trimming took 3 bases from V and 3 from J, leaving 6 bases between them. The CDR3 is CASSHSYNQPQHF. CDR3 in DNA: TGTGCCAGCAGCCACTCGTACAATCAGCCCCAGCATTTT.

This clonotype came up many times. The chain links TRBV20-1 to TRBJ2-7; the D gene is possibly TRBD2 (7 bases). Per the germline V gene, CDR1 is DFQATT and CDR2 is SNEGSKA (reference sequence). This CDR3 has 16 residues. Trimming left V 0 bases short and J 5 bases short, with 20 bases between. CDR3 sequence (DNA): TGCAGTGCTAGAGAACTAGGACCGGGGGGCGTAGACGAGCAGTACTTC. Protein sequence: CSARELGPGGVDEQYF.

This clonotype was observed at least ten times. The chain is built from TRBV4-3 and TRBJ2-7, with 8 bases that match TRBD2. CDR1 and CDR2 from the germline V gene are LGHNA and YSLEER. The CDR3 length is 17 residues. The J segment lost 3 bases and the V segment lost 0 bases, leaving 10 bases of the junction unmatched. The CDR3 nucleotides are TGCGCCAGCAGCCAAGATTGGACGGGGGGGCCGTACTACGAGCAGTACTTC. This sequence encodes CASSQDWTGGPYYEQYF.

This clonotype was observed many times. V is TRBV12-3 or TRBV12-4 and J is TRBJ2-1; 10 nucleotides align to TRBD1. J lost 9 bases, V lost 6 bases, and 11 bases had no gene match. The CDR3 has 15 amino acids. In DNA form, the CDR3 reads TGTGCCAGCAGCCTGGACAGGGGGTGGGTAAGTGAGCAGTTCTTC. Translated, it gives CASSLDRGWVSEQFF.

This clonotype was found many times. The rearrangement links TRBV20-1 to TRBJ2-7; a weak D match, TRBD1 (6 bases). This CDR3 region has 14 residues. Trimming stripped 3 bases from V and 3 bases from J, with 15 bases between. Germline V gene data show CDR1 as DFQATT and CDR2 as SNEGSKA (reference sequence). The CDR3 region has the DNA TGCAGTGCTAGGACGGACAGTGGGAACTACGAGCAGTACTTC. It specifies CSARTDSGNYEQYF.

Many counts were recorded for this clonotype. V is TRBV7-2 and J is TRBJ1-1; unclear D gene. V lost 5 bases to trimming and J lost 1 base, with 14 bases between them. This CDR3 has 15 residues. The germline CDR1 and CDR2 sequences are SGHTA and FQGNSA. CDR3 region: CASSPSRRGNTEAFF. CDR3 coding DNA: TGTGCCAGCAGCCCCTCCCGCCGAGGGAACACTGAAGCTTTCTTT.

This clonotype showed up many times. This sequence joins TRBV29-1 and TRBJ2-3, with D unresolved. The V gene lost 4 bases and the J gene lost 4 bases, with 15 bases spanning the gap. CDR3 length: 14 amino acids. Germline CDR1 and CDR2: SQVTM and ANQGSEA. In nucleotides, the CDR3 is TGCAGCGTTGTTCCCAGAGACGGAGCAGATACGCAGTATTTT. This gives the protein CSVVPRDGADTQYF.

This clonotype was counted ten times or more. The chain employs TRBV20-1 and TRBJ2-7; D is unresolved. Germline V gene data show CDR1 as DFQATT and CDR2 as SNEGSKA (reference sequence). Trimming left V 6 bases short and J 5 bases short, with 20 bases between. The CDR3 sequence is 14 residues long. CDR3 DNA sequence: TGCAGTGCCCCACATTCCGGGCCCTGGGACGAGCAGTACTTC. Translating it yields CSAPHSGPWDEQYF.

This clonotype has at least ten counts. This chain's CDR3 is CASSEGWNQPQHF. In nucleotides, the CDR3 is TGTGCCAGCAGTGAGGGGTGGAATCAGCCCCAGCATTTT. The V and J genes are TRBV25-1 and TRBJ1-5, with D uncertain. The CDR3 is 13 residues long. Germline V gene lookup returns CDR1 MGHDK and CDR2 SYGVNS. The germline V and J ends were trimmed by 3 bases and 4 bases, with 7 bases remaining between them.

This clonotype was observed at least ten times. The chain has TRBV5-1 and TRBJ2-2; D unresolved. The CDR3 totals 12 residues. Germline CDR1 SGHRS, CDR2 YFSETQ. The V gene lost 2 bases and the J gene lost 7 bases, with 6 bases spanning the gap. The CDR3 spells CASSFSDGELFF. The CDR3 coding sequence is TGCGCCAGCAGCTTTTCGGACGGGGAGCTGTTTTTT.

This clonotype was detected many times. CDR3 DNA sequence: TGTGCCAGCAGTCCCTATTTGGGGATAAACACTGAAGCTTTCTTT. It codes for CASSPYLGINTEAFF. The chain combines TRBV6-5 with TRBJ1-1, with unresolved D. Per germline, CDR1 MNHEY and CDR2 SVGAGI. The CDR3 runs 15 residues. V was clipped by 5 bases and J by 2 bases, with 15 bases between them.

This clonotype was counted at least ten times. The genes are TRBV27 and TRBJ1-2, with 7 bases lining up with TRBD1. V gave up 5 bases and J gave up 6 bases; unmatched junction bases: 6. This CDR3 is built from 13 residues. Germline CDR1 reads MNHEY; CDR2 reads SMNVEV (reference sequence). In DNA form, the CDR3 reads TGTGCCAGCAGTATTTCAGGGGGTCATGGCTACACCTTC. Its protein is CASSISGGHGYTF.

This clonotype was picked up many times. J is TRBJ1-2 and V is TRBV19; TRBD1 is a possible D gene (5 bases). Germline CDR1 and CDR2: LNHDA and SQIVND (reference sequence). Trimming stripped 3 bases from V and 4 bases from J, with 12 bases between. The CDR3 contains 14 residues. In nucleotides, the CDR3 is TGTGCCAGTAGTATTGTATGGACACGCTATGGCTACACCTTC. Its protein product is CASSIVWTRYGYTF.

This clonotype was seen repeatedly, ten times or more. V usage is TRBV10-3 and J usage is TRBJ2-1; D gene uncertain. The CDR3 loop spans 15 amino acids. The ends were cut back, 6 bases at V and 5 bases at J, with 17 bases in the middle. CDR1 and CDR2 from the germline V gene are ENHRY and SYGVKD. The CDR3 nucleotides are TGTGCCATCAGGGAGACACAATTCTTGGACAATGAGCAGTTCTTC. The encoded protein is CAIRETQFLDNEQFF.

This clonotype was detected ten times or more. The rearrangement joins TRBV3-1 to TRBJ2-1, with D perhaps matching TRBD1 (5 bases). The germline V gene has CDR1 LGHDT and CDR2 YNNKEL (reference sequence). Between the trimmed V and J ends, which lost 2 bases and 3 bases, there was a span of 11 bases. The CDR3 is 15 amino acids. The CDR3 spells CASSQQGRFYNEQFF. CDR3 DNA sequence: TGTGCCAGCAGCCAACAGGGTCGGTTCTACAATGAGCAGTTCTTC.

Many counts were recorded for this clonotype. The rearrangement uses TRBV25-1 and TRBJ1-1, with unresolved D. The V end lost 2 bases, the J end lost 8 bases, and 6 bases lay between the germline ends. Germline-derived CDR1 and CDR2 are MGHDK and SYGVNS. CDR3 length: 11 amino acids. Here the CDR3 reads CASSERGEAFF. CDR3 bases: TGTGCCAGCAGTGAACGGGGAGAAGCTTTCTTT.

This clonotype has at least ten counts. CDR3 bases: TGTGCCAGCAGCTTACCGAGCACAGATACGCAGTATTTT. This codes for CASSLPSTDTQYF. The chain couples TRBV5-6 to TRBJ2-3, with D uncertain. V was clipped by 2 bases and J by 0 bases, with 4 bases between them. Germline CDR1 and CDR2: SGHDT and YYEEEE. CDR3 length: 13 residues. The variable domain in full, with the rest retrieved from reference TRBV5-6 and TRBJ2-3, is DAGVTQSPTHLIKTRGQQVTLRCSPKSGHDTVSWYQQALGQGPQFIFQYYEEEERQRGNFPDRFSGHQFPNYSSELNVNALLLGDSALYLCASSLPSTDTQYFGPGTRLTVL.

The chain has TRBV5-4 and TRBJ1-2, with 7 bases identical to TRBD1. The junction had 14 bases not matched to a gene; V was cut back by 2 bases and J by 4 bases. Germline V gene data show CDR1 as SGHNT and CDR2 as YYREEE (reference sequence). The length of the CDR3 is 17 residues. The CDR3 DNA follows: TGTGCCAGCAGCTTCCAGGGTTCAAGGGGGCTACGCTATGGCTACACCTTC. This gives the protein CASSFQGSRGLRYGYTF.

This clonotype has a count of ten or more. This chain joins TRBV27 and TRBJ2-1, with D possibly TRBD1 on 7 matching bases. The germline V and J ends were trimmed by 5 bases and 3 bases, with 14 bases remaining between them. In germline, CDR1 is MNHEY, CDR2 SMNVEV (reference sequence). The CDR3 runs to 15 residues. The chain's CDR3 is CASSPRDRFYNEQFF. The CDR3 DNA is TGTGCCAGCAGTCCGCGGGACAGATTCTACAATGAGCAGTTCTTC.

This clonotype was counted at least ten times. This chain uses TRBV6-5 with TRBJ2-3; perhaps TRBD2 as D (5 bases). Germline loops: CDR1 MNHEY, CDR2 SVGAGI. The CDR3 is 12 amino acids. Trimming took off 10 bases at V and 0 bases at J, with 8 bases between the two ends. The CDR3 DNA follows: TGTGCCACTAGGACTAGCACAGATACGCAGTATTTT. As protein: CATRTSTDTQYF.

This clonotype was detected a few times. The chain combines TRBV30 with TRBJ2-3; D ambiguous. The ends were cut back, 8 bases at V and 0 bases at J, with 30 bases in the middle. Germline CDR1 GTSNPN, CDR2 SVGIG (reference sequence). The CDR3 is 19 amino acids. The CDR3 spells CAQGGGRTFAPGSTDTQYF. CDR3 DNA: TGTGCCCAAGGTGGTGGCAGAACTTTCGCGCCTGGAAGCACAGATACGCAGTATTTT.

At least ten counts were recorded for this clonotype. The chain combines TRBV19 with TRBJ1-5, with 11 positions matching TRBD1. V was clipped by 6 bases and J by 0 bases; unmatched bases: 7. Per germline, CDR1 LNHDA and CDR2 SQIVND (reference sequence). The CDR3 extends over 17 amino acids. CDR3 coding DNA: TGTGCCAGTAGGGTCGGACAGGGGGCGTATAGCAATCAGCCCCAGCATTTT. Translated, it gives CASRVGQGAYSNQPQHF.

This clonotype was seen repeatedly, ten times or more. The chain uses TRBV9 and TRBJ1-6; no definite D call. V was clipped by 3 bases and J by 5 bases, with 15 bases between them. This CDR3 comprises 16 residues. Germline V gene sequence: CDR1 SGDLS, CDR2 YYNGEE. CDR3 sequence (DNA): TGTGCCAGCAGCGGGCGCGTGGGAGCCCATAATTCACCCCTCCACTTT. This gives the protein CASSGRVGAHNSPLHF.

This clonotype was seen ten or more times. The chain carries TRBV20-1 and TRBJ2-5, with TRBD1 matching 12 bases. The germline CDR1 and CDR2 sequences are DFQATT and SNEGSKA (reference sequence). V shed 3 bases and J 4 bases; nucleotides not matched to a gene: 6. The CDR3 length is 15 residues. In DNA form, the CDR3 reads TGCAGTGCTAGGGGACAGGGGGCGCGCTTAGAGACCCAGTACTTC. Translation: CSARGQGARLETQYF.

This clonotype occurred many times. The rearrangement joins TRBV29-1 to TRBJ1-2; 8 positions agree with TRBD1. CDR1 and CDR2 from the germline V gene are SQVTM and ANQGSEA. The CDR3 spans 12 residues. J was trimmed by 4 bases and V by 7 bases; bases with no gene match: 5. In DNA, the CDR3 is TGCAGCGACTGGACAGGGCTCTATGGCTACACCTTC. It is translated as CSDWTGLYGYTF.

This clonotype was counted at least ten times. This sequence joins TRBV20-1 and TRBJ1-1; TRBD1 is a possible D gene (5 bases). This CDR3 region has 15 residues. CDR1 and CDR2 from the germline V gene are DFQATT and SNEGSKA (reference sequence). V lost 3 bases, J lost 1 base, and 15 bases lay in between. The CDR3 loop reads CSASRREAQNTEAFF. The CDR3 nucleotides are TGCAGTGCTAGCCGCAGGGAGGCTCAGAACACTGAAGCTTTCTTT.